Described below is a single TCR beta chain sequence and its context. What it binds is unknown. The entry originates in a study of cytomegalovirus exposure and HLA in healthy donors. Study-level findings and limits: Apparent HLA restriction characterized most CMV-associated TCR beta chains in a later analysis. As was reported, the HLA-A and HLA-B alleles of most subjects were accurately predicted from TCR beta sequences.

The PCR ran on 60 Vbeta and 13 Jbeta primers. Clones were read by immunoSEQ multiplex PCR, and TCRdb kept only the in-frame ones, dropping some. This table holds about 180,000 clones, 84% found once. Looked up from germline, CDR1 is SNHLY and CDR2 is FYNNEI. This CDR3 contains 14 residues. Trimming shortened V by 4 bases and J by 2 bases, and 9 bases separated the two germline ends. The J gene is TRBJ1-5, the V gene TRBV2; no clear D gene. The specimen was PBMCs. The sequence came from a girl aged 2 to 9 in good health and CMV-seropositive. The CDR3 reads CASSAAPGNQPQHF. Written as DNA, the CDR3 is TGTGCCAGCAGTGCAGCTCCGGGCAATCAGCCCCAGCATTTT.